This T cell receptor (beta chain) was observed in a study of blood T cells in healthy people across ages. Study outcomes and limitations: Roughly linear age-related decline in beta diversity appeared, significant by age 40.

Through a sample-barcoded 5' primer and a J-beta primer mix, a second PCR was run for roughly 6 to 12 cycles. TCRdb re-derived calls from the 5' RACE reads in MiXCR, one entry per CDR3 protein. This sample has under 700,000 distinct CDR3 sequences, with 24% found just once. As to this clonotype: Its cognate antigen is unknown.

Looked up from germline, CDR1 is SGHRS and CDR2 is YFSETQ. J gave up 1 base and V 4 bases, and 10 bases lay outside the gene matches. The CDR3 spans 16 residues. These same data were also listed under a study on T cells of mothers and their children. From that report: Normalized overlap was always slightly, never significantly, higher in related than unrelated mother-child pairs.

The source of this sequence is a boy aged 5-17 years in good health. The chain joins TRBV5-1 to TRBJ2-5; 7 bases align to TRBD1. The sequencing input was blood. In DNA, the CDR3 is TGCGCCAGCAGCCCCCTTGACAGGGAAGTCCAAGAGACCCAGTACTTC. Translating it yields CASSPLDREVQETQYF.